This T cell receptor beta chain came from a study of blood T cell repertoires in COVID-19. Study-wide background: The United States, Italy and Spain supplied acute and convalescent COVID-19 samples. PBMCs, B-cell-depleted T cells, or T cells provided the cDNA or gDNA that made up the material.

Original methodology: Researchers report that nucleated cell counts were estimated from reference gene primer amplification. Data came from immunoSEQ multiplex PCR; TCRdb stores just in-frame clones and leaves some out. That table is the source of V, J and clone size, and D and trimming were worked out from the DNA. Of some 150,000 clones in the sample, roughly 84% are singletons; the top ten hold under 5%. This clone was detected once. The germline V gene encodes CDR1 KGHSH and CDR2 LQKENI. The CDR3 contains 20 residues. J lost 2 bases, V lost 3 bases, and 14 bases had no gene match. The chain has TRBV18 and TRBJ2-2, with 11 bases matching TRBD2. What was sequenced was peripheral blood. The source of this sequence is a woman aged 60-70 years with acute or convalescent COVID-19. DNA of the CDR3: TGTGCCAGCTCACCCTACACCAATCCGACTAGCGGGACCAACACCGGGGAGCTGTTTTTT. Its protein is CASSPYTNPTSGTNTGELFF.